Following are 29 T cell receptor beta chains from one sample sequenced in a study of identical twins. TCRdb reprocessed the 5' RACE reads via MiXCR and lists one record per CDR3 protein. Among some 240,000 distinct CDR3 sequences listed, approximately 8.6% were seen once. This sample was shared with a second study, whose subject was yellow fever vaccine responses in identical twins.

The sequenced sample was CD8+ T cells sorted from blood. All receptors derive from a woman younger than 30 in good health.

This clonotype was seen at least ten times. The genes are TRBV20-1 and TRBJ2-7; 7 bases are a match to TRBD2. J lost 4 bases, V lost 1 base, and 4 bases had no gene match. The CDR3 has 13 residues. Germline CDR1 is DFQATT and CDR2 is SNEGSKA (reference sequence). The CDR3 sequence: CSARVREAYEQYF. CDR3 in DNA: TGCAGTGCTAGAGTACGGGAGGCATACGAGCAGTACTTC.

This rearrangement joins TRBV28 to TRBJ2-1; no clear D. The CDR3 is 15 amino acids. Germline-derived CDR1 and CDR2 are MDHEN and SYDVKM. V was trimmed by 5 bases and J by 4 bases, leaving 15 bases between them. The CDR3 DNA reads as TGTGCCAGCAGTCTCCTGACCAAAATTTACAATGAGCAGTTCTTC. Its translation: CASSLLTKIYNEQFF.

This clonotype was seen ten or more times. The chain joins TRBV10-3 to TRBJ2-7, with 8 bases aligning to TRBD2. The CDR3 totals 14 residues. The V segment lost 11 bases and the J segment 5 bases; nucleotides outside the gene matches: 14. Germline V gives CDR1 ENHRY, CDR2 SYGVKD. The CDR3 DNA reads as TGTGCCCCCGCGGGGGGCCCGGCTGTCCACGAGCAGTACTTC. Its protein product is CAPAGGPAVHEQYF.

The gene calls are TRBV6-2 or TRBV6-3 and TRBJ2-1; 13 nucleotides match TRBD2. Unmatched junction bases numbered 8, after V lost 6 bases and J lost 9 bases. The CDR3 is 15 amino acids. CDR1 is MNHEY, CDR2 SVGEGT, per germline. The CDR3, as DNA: TGTGCCAGCAGATCCGGGACTAGCGGGATTAGTGAGCAGTTCTTC. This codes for CASRSGTSGISEQFF.

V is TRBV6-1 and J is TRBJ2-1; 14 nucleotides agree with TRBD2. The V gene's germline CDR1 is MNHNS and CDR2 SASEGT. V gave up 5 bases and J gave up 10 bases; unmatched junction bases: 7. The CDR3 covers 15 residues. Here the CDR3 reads CASSLTSGRADEQFF. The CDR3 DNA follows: TGTGCCAGCAGTCTGACTAGCGGGAGGGCTGACGAGCAGTTCTTC.

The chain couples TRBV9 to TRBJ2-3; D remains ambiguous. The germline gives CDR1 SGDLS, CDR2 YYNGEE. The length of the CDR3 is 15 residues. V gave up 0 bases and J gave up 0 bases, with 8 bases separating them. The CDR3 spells CASSVGDASTDTQYF. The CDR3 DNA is TGTGCCAGCAGCGTAGGGGATGCTAGCACAGATACGCAGTATTTT.

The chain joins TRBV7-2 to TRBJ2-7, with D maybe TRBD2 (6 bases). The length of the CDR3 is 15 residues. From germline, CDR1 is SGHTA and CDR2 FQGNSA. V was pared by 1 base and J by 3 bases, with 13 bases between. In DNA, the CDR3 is TGTGCCAGCAGCTTAGATCCGGGAGAGGGCTACGAGCAGTACTTC. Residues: CASSLDPGEGYEQYF. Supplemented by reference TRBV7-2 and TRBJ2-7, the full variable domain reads GAGVSQSPSNKVTEKGKDVELRCDPISGHTALYWYRQSLGQGLEFLIYFQGNSAPDKSGLPSDRFSAERTGGSVSTLTIQRTQQEDSAVYLCASSLDPGEGYEQYFGPGTRLTVT.

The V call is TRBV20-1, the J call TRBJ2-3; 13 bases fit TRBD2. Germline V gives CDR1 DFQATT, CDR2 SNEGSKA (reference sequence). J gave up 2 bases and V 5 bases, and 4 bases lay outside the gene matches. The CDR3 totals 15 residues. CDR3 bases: TGCAGTGCTGGGACTAGCGGGGAGATCACAGATACGCAGTATTTT. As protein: CSAGTSGEITDTQYF.

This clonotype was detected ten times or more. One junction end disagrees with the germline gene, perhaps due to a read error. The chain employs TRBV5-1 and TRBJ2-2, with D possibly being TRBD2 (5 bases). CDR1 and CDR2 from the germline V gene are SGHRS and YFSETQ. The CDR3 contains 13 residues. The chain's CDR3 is CASSLEGAGELFF. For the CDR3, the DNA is TGTGCCAGCAGTCTTGAGGGAGCCGGGGAGCTGTTTTTT.

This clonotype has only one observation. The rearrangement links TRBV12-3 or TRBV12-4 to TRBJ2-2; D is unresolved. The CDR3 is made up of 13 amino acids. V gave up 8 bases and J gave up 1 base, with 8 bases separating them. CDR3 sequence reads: CASGSRNTGELFF. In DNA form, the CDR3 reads TGTGCCAGCGGTTCCAGGAACACCGGGGAGCTGTTTTTT.

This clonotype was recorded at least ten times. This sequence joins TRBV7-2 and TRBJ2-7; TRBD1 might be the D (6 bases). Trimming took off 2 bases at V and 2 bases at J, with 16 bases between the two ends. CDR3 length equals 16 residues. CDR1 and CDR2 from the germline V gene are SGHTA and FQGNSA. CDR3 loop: CASSLYPQGEAYEQYF. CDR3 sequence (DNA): TGTGCCAGCAGCTTATACCCACAGGGAGAAGCCTACGAGCAGTACTTC.

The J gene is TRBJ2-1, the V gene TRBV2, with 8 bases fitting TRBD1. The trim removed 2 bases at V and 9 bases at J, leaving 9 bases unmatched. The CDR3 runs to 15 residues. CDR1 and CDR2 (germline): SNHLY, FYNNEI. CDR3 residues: CASSEFLQGDAEQFF. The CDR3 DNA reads TGTGCCAGCAGTGAATTTCTACAGGGGGATGCTGAGCAGTTCTTC.

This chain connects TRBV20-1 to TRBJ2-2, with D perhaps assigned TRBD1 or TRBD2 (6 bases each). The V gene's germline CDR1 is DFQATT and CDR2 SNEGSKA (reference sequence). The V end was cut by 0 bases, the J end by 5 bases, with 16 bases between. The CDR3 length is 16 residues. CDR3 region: CSARDWGAGRTGELFF. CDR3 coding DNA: TGCAGTGCTAGAGATTGGGGGGCTGGGAGGACCGGGGAGCTGTTTTTT.

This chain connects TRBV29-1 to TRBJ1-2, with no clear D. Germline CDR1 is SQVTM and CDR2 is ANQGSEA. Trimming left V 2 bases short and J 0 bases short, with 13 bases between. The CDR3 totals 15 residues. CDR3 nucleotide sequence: TGCAGCGTTGAAAACCTCAGCGGATCTAACTATGGCTACACCTTC. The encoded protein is CSVENLSGSNYGYTF. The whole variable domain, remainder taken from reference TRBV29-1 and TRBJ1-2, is SAVISQKPSRDICQRGTSLTIQCQVDSQVTMMFWYRQQPGQSLTLIATANQGSEATYESGFVIDKFPISRPNLTFSTLTVSNMSPEDSSIYLCSVENLSGSNYGYTFGSGTRLTVV.

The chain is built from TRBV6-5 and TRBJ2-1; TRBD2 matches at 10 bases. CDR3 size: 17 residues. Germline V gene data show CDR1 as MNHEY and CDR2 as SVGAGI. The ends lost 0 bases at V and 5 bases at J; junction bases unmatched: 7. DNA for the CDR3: TGTGCCAGCAGTTACTCCCCTAGCGGGAGCGGCCACAATGAGCAGTTCTTC. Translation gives CASSYSPSGSGHNEQFF.

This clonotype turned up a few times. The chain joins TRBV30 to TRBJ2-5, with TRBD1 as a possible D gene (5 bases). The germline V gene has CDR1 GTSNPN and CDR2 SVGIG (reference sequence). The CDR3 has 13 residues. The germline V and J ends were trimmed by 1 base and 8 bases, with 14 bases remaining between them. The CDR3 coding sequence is TGTGCCTGGAGTGAGGGGCCCCCAGCTACCCAGTACTTC. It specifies CAWSEGPPATQYF.

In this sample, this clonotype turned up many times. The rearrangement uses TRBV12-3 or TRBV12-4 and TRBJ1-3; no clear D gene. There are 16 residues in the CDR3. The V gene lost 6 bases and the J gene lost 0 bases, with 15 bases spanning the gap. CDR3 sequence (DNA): TGTGCCAGCAGGCAAGGAGACACGCTCTCTGGAAACACCATATATTTT. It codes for CASRQGDTLSGNTIYF.

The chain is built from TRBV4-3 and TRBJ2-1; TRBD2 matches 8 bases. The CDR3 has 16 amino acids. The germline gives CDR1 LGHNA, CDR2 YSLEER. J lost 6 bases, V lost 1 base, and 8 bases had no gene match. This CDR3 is CASSQVQSSGPNEQFF. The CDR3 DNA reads TGCGCCAGCAGCCAAGTTCAATCTAGCGGGCCCAATGAGCAGTTCTTC.

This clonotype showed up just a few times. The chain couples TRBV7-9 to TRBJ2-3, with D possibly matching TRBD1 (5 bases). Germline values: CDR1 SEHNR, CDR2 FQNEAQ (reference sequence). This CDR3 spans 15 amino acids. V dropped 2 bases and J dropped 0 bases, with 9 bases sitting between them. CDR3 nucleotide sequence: TGTGCCAGCAGCTTAATGGCAGGGAGCACAGATACGCAGTATTTT. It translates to CASSLMAGSTDTQYF.

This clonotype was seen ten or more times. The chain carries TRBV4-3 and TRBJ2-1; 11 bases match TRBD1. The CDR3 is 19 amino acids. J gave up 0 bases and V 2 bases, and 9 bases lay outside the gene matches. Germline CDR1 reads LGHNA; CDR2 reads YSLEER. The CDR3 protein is CASSQKDRGHPSSYNEQFF. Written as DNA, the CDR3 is TGCGCCAGCAGCCAAAAGGACAGGGGGCATCCAAGCTCCTACAATGAGCAGTTCTTC.

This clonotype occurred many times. The CDR3 loop reads CASSPGTGYYNEQFF. The CDR3 DNA sequence: TGTGCCAGCAGTCCAGGGACAGGCTACTACAATGAGCAGTTCTTC. The chain has TRBV28 and TRBJ2-1; 8 positions agree with TRBD1. CDR3 length: 15 residues. Germline-derived CDR1 and CDR2 are MDHEN and SYDVKM. Trimming removed 5 bases from V and 3 bases from J; junction bases left unmatched: 6.

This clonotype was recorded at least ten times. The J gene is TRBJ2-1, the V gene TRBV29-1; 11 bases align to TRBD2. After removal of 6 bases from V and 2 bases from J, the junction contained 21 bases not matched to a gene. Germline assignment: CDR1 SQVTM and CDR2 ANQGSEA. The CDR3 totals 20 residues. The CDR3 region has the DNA TGCAGCGTCCCACCTTCGTCACTAGCGGGAGCGCTACCCCCCTACAATGAGCAGTTCTTC. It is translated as CSVPPSSLAGALPPYNEQFF.

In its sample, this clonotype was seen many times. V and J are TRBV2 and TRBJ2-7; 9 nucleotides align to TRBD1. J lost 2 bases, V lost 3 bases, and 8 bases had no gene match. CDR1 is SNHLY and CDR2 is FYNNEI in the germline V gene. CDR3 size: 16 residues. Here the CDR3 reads CASSDPRTGETYEQYF. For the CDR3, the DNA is TGTGCCAGCAGTGACCCCCGGACAGGGGAAACCTACGAGCAGTACTTC.

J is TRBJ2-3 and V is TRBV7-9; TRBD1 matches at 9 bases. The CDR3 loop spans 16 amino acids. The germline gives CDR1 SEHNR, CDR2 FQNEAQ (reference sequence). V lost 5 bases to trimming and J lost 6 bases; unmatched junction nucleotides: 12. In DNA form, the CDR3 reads TGTGCCAGCAGCACCTCCGGGACAGGGAAGATGGATACGCAGTATTTT. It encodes CASSTSGTGKMDTQYF.

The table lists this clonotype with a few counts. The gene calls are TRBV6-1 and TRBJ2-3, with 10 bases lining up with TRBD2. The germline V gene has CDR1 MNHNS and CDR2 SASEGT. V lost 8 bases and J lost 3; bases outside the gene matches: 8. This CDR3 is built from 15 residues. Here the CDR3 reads CASRASGRMTDTQYF. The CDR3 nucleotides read TGTGCCAGCCGGGCTAGCGGGAGAATGACAGATACGCAGTATTTT.

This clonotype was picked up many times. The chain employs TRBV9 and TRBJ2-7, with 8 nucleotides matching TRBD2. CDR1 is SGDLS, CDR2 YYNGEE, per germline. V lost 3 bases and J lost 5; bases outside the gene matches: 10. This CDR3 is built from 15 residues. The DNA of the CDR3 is TGTGCCAGCAGCGCGACGGGACTAGTTTACCACGAGCAGTACTTC. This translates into CASSATGLVYHEQYF. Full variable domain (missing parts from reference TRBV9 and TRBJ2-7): DSGVTQTPKHLITATGQRVTLRCSPRSGDLSVYWYQQSLDQGLQFLIQYYNGEERAKGNILERFSAQQFPDLHSELNLSSLELGDSALYFCASSATGLVYHEQYFGPGTRLTVT.

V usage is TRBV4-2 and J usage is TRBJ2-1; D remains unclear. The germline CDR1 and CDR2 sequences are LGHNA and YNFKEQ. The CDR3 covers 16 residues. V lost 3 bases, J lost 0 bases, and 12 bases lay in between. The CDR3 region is CASSQAAPSSYNEQFF. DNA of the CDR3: TGTGCCAGCAGCCAGGCTGCGCCTAGCTCCTACAATGAGCAGTTCTTC.

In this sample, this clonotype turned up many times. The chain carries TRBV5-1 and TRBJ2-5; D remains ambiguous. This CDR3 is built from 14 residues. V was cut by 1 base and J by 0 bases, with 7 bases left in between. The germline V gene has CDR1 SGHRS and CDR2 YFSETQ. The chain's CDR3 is CASSLYEDQETQYF. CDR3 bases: TGCGCCAGCAGCTTGTACGAGGACCAAGAGACCCAGTACTTC.

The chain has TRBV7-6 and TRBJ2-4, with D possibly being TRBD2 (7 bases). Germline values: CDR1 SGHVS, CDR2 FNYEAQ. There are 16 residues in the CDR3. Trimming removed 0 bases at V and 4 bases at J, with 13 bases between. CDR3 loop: CASSLALEGGKNIQYF. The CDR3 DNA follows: TGTGCCAGCAGCTTAGCCCTAGAGGGGGGGAAAAACATTCAGTACTTC.